This T cell receptor beta chain was found in a study of T cells in Graves' hyperthyroidism and ophthalmopathy. Study findings and constraints: Most expanded thyroid clonotypes above 0.001 also appeared in blood. The model's output predicted ophthalmopathy at a median of 6.5 months prior to onset.

Each diagnosis drew on symptoms, thyroxine, TRAb, thyroid ultrasound and orbital computed tomography findings. More than 8 ml fresh peripheral blood yielded the PBMCs. This clonotype was counted at least ten times. As yet, its antigen is unknown. TCR beta CDR3 regions were amplified from RNA transcripts. HTBI primers drove first-round RT-PCR of the TCR CDR3. TCRdb processed the multiplex PCR reads anew with MiXCR; each CDR3 protein has one entry. The table has around 430,000 distinct CDR3 sequences, around 14% seen once. The sequenced material came from blood. This clonotype was sampled from a woman under 40 with Graves' hyperthyroidism.

CDR3 DNA: TGTGCCAGCAGTTTATTTACGGGTTTTGGCACTGAAGCTTTCTTT. As protein: CASSLFTGFGTEAFF. The chain employs TRBV28 and TRBJ1-1; no clear D gene. The CDR3 length is 15 residues. V gave up 1 base and J gave up 4 bases, with 13 bases separating them. Germline V gene sequence: CDR1 MDHEN, CDR2 SYDVKM.